The subject of this entry is one TCR beta chain. The data stem from a study of blood T cell repertoires in COVID-19. Study at large: The United States, Italy and Spain were the sources of the acute and convalescent COVID-19 samples. T cells, B-cell-depleted T cells, or PBMCs supplied cDNA or gDNA.

Trimming removed 6 bases from V and 2 bases from J, with 8 bases in between. CDR1 and CDR2 from the germline V gene are MNHNY and SVGAGI (reference sequence). The CDR3 is made up of 13 amino acids. In the original workflow: Counts of nucleated cells, estimated from reference gene primer amplification, were obtained. Here immunoSEQ multiplex PCR was the method, and the copy in TCRdb shows in-frame clones only, minus some. The DNA gave D and trimming, while V, J and clone size come from that table. The sample carries some 200,000 clones, roughly 84% recorded once. This TCR came from a man in his fifties or sixties with active or convalescent COVID-19. Sequenced sample: peripheral blood. The chain uses TRBV6-6 and TRBJ1-3, with D unclear. CDR3 residues: CASRARAGNTIYF. The CDR3 DNA follows: TGTGCCAGCAGGGCCCGGGCTGGAAACACCATATATTTT.